Presented here are 16 T cell receptor beta chains from one specimen sequenced in a study of CD8 T cells in ankylosing spondylitis. Each CDR3 protein is one row after TCRdb ran MiXCR on the 5' RACE reads. The data hold about 110,000 distinct CDR3 sequences, with less than 25% observed a single time. Sequences were obtained from synovial fluid, either unsorted or a sorted T cell fraction (not recorded which). The receptor set was obtained from a male donor with ankylosing spondylitis.

This clonotype counts as medium-sized (0.01 to 0.1%). The chain combines TRBV4-1 with TRBJ1-6, with D hard to call. The V gene lost 4 bases and the J gene lost 10 bases, with 14 bases spanning the gap. The V gene's germline CDR1 is MGHRA and CDR2 YSYEKL. The CDR3 length is 14 residues. The CDR3 coding sequence is TGCGCCAGCAGCCTGGTAGGGTCTGAATCACCCCTCCACTTT. Protein product: CASSLVGSESPLHF.

This clonotype has at least ten counts. V gene TRBV18 combines with J gene TRBJ1-3; the D is unclear. The V gene's germline CDR1 is KGHSH and CDR2 LQKENI. V was shortened by 3 bases and J by 5 bases, with 14 bases between the two germline ends. The CDR3 totals 15 residues. The DNA of the CDR3 is TGTGCCAGCTCACCCCAGGAGGAAAGTAGAAACACCATATATTTT. Amino acids: CASSPQEESRNTIYF.

The genes are TRBV6-5 and TRBJ1-2; unclear D gene. V lost 3 bases to trimming and J lost 2 bases, with 10 bases between them. The CDR3 length is 14 residues. CDR1 and CDR2 (germline): MNHEY, SVGAGI. In DNA form, the CDR3 reads TGTGCCAGCAGTTATACCCAGGTGAACTATGGCTACACCTTC. Translating gives CASSYTQVNYGYTF.

The V call is TRBV12-3 or TRBV12-4, the J call TRBJ1-2; D perhaps matches TRBD1 (6 bases). This CDR3 is 13 amino acids long. V gave up 7 bases and J gave up 4 bases, with 13 bases separating them. This CDR3 reads CASTSGQLYGYTF. Written as DNA, the CDR3 is TGTGCCAGCACCTCCGGACAGCTCTATGGCTACACCTTC.

This clonotype was counted between two and nine times. The chain uses TRBV29-1 and TRBJ2-1; 10 bases are shared with TRBD2. CDR3 size: 14 residues. From germline, CDR1 is SQVTM and CDR2 ANQGSEA. V was pared by 6 bases and J by 9 bases, with 11 bases of the junction left unmatched. The CDR3 sequence: CSVAPGLASGEQFF. The CDR3 DNA is TGCAGCGTCGCTCCGGGACTAGCGAGCGGTGAGCAGTTCTTC.

The table lists this clonotype with a count of one. CDR3 in amino acids: CASSLNVVEQFF. The CDR3 region has the DNA TGTGCCAGCAGCCTTAATGTGGTTGAGCAGTTCTTC. This rearrangement joins TRBV3-1 to TRBJ2-1; no firm D call. There are 12 residues in the CDR3. Per the germline V gene, CDR1 is LGHDT and CDR2 is YNNKEL (reference sequence). Trimming left V 4 bases short and J 9 bases short, with 10 bases between.

In its sample, this clonotype was seen a few times. The J gene is TRBJ2-1, the V gene TRBV20-1; D call uncertain. This CDR3 is 15 amino acids long. Germline V gene data show CDR1 as DFQATT and CDR2 as SNEGSKA (reference sequence). V lost 3 bases, J lost 3 bases, and 15 bases lay in between. The CDR3 loop reads CSARDSRYDYNEQFF. Written as DNA, the CDR3 is TGCAGTGCTAGGGATTCGCGGTATGACTACAATGAGCAGTTCTTC.

V and J are TRBV5-1 and TRBJ2-6; D is undetermined. From germline, CDR1 is SGHRS and CDR2 YFSETQ. Trimming stripped 7 bases from V and 0 bases from J, with 11 bases between. CDR3 length: 15 amino acids. The DNA of the CDR3 is TGCGCCAGCTCAACGTTGGGCTCTGGGGCCAACGTCCTGACTTTC. Translating it yields CASSTLGSGANVLTF.

The chain links TRBV5-1 to TRBJ1-1; D is perhaps TRBD1 (6 bases). Trimming pared 2 bases from V and 0 bases from J, leaving 14 bases between. The germline V gene encodes CDR1 SGHRS and CDR2 YFSETQ. The CDR3 spans 16 residues. CDR3 DNA: TGCGCCAGCAGCTTCAACAGGGTGGGATTGAACACTGAAGCTTTCTTT. This codes for CASSFNRVGLNTEAFF.

The chain has TRBV4-2 and TRBJ2-2; unclear D gene. The CDR3 contains 16 residues. Germline loops: CDR1 LGHNA, CDR2 YNFKEQ. Trimming left V 3 bases short and J 7 bases short, with 18 bases between. This chain's CDR3 is CASSQTAEAWNGELFF. Written as DNA, the CDR3 is TGTGCCAGCAGCCAGACCGCGGAAGCCTGGAACGGGGAGCTGTTTTTT.

V usage is TRBV20-1 and J usage is TRBJ2-7; 13 bases map to TRBD2. V was clipped by 6 bases and J by 5 bases; unmatched bases: 4. This CDR3 spans 13 amino acids. CDR1 is DFQATT and CDR2 is SNEGSKA in the germline V gene (reference sequence). CDR3 sequence (DNA): TGCAGTGCGCCACTAGCGGGAGGGGACGAGCAGTACTTC. Translated, it gives CSAPLAGGDEQYF.

This clonotype has more than one count but fewer than ten. The chain links TRBV5-1 to TRBJ1-5; TRBD1 agrees at 7 bases. CDR3 length: 14 amino acids. The ends lost 5 bases at V and 3 bases at J; junction bases unmatched: 5. Germline V lookup: CDR1 SGHRS, CDR2 YFSETQ. As DNA, the CDR3 is TGCGCCAGCAGGGATACAGGGGCCAATCAGCCCCAGCATTTT. It specifies CASRDTGANQPQHF.

The CDR3 region is CASSKVTEQKRDGYTF. CDR3 coding DNA: TGTGCCAGCAGCAAAGTCACGGAACAAAAAAGGGATGGCTACACCTTC. This rearrangement joins TRBV21-1 to TRBJ1-2. TRBV21-1 is assigned pseudogene status. The length of the CDR3 is 16 residues.

This clonotype has more than one count but fewer than ten. The chain has TRBV19 and TRBJ2-7; D is possibly TRBD1 (7 bases). The germline V gene has CDR1 LNHDA and CDR2 SQIVND (reference sequence). The CDR3 sequence is 14 residues long. V dropped 8 bases and J dropped 2 bases, with 16 bases sitting between them. The CDR3 DNA follows: TGTGCCAGTTCGGACAGGAGGGTAACCTACGAGCAGTACTTC. Protein: CASSDRRVTYEQYF.

This clonotype was counted ten times or more. The chain carries TRBV4-2 and TRBJ2-2; tentatively, D is TRBD2 (5 bases). V was trimmed by 1 base and J by 1 base, leaving 7 bases between them. Germline values: CDR1 LGHNA, CDR2 YNFKEQ. CDR3 length equals 15 residues. The CDR3 protein is CASSQAGVNTGELFF. CDR3 nucleotide sequence: TGTGCCAGCAGCCAAGCCGGGGTGAACACCGGGGAGCTGTTTTTT.

This clonotype was observed at least ten times. V is TRBV10-3 and J is TRBJ2-1; the D gene is possibly TRBD2 (6 bases). CDR1 and CDR2 (germline): ENHRY, SYGVKD. The V gene lost 2 bases and the J gene lost 4 bases, with 9 bases spanning the gap. CDR3 length: 14 residues. CDR3 protein: CAISEGGLYNEQFF. The CDR3 DNA reads as TGTGCCATCAGTGAGGGGGGACTTTACAATGAGCAGTTCTTC.